These T cell receptor beta chains were read from a single sample in a study of response to subunit inactivated influenza vaccine. Each CDR3 protein gets one entry after TCRdb re-called the RT-PCR reads with MiXCR. This sample yields about 650,000 distinct CDR3 sequences, of which 14% are seen a single time; about 7.6% belongs to the top ten. The sequenced sample was PBMCs from blood, obtained 14 days before vaccination. These TCRs come from a man between 50 and 59 years old who received an inactivated influenza vaccine. Both conserved end residues are part of each CDR3. The D gene is left open where the match is weak. Clone size is given for some rows only: seen once, a few or many times, or a class if the clone is expanded.

d_call	v_call	j_call	clone_size	cdr3_nt	cdr3_aa
TRBD1	TRBV19	TRBJ2-7	NA	TGTGCCAGTAGTCCCGGACAGGTCGACGAGCAGTACTTC	CASSPGQVDEQYF
TRBD2	TRBV12-3/TRBV12-4	TRBJ2-7	many	TGTGCCAGCAGCCCCGGCGGGAGGGCCTACGAGCAGTACTTC	CASSPGGRAYEQYF
TRBD2	TRBV10-3	TRBJ2-1	few	TGTGCCATCACCGCGACTAGCGGGACCCTTAATGAGCAGTTCTTC	CAITATSGTLNEQFF
NA	TRBV6-2/TRBV6-3	TRBJ2-5	NA	TGTGCCAGCAGTTACTCAATAACAGGCACCGCTTACCCAATACAAGAGACCCAGTACTTC	CASSYSITGTAYPIQETQYF
TRBD1	TRBV2	TRBJ2-6	NA	TGTGCCAGCAGTGAAGCGTCAGGACAGGGAAGTTGGGCTGGGGCCAACGTCCTGACTTTC	CASSEASGQGSWAGANVLTF
NA	TRBV20-1	TRBJ1-5	few	TGCAGTGCTAGTACCCCAGGGACGCAGCCCCAGCATTTT	CSASTPGTQPQHF
NA	TRBV6-5	TRBJ2-7	few	TGTGCCAGCAGTTACTCCGGGAATCGGGGCGAGCAGTACTTC	CASSYSGNRGEQYF
NA	TRBV9	TRBJ1-5	NA	TGTGCCAGCAGCGTGTCCGGGGTCAGCAATCAGCCCCAGCATTTT	CASSVSGVSNQPQHF
TRBD2	TRBV2	TRBJ2-2	many	TGTGCCAGCAGAGGGGGACTAGCGGGGTTCAACGGGGAGCTGTTTTTT	CASRGGLAGFNGELFF
NA	TRBV5-1	TRBJ2-3	many	TGCGCCAGCAGTGGAGGGCGATACACAGATACGCAGTATTTT	CASSGGRYTDTQYF